The T cell receptor beta chain described here comes from a study of monozygotic twins with inflammatory bowel disease. Of note for this clonotype: As yet, its antigen is unknown.

Starting material for each TCR library was roughly 3,500 ng of total RNA. A template switching step added UMIs, each with a 6-nucleotide sample barcode. For each CDR3 protein, TCRdb gives one entry from its re-call of the 5' RACE reads, without DNA. The sample table includes around 370,000 distinct CDR3 sequences. Study findings and constraints: Ultimately, a single strong signal or clonotype associated with IBD was not supported. Inverse Simpson values showed less TCRbeta diversity in IBD patients than in their healthy co-twins.

The CDR3 runs to 15 residues. In germline, CDR1 is ENHRY, CDR2 SYGVKD. This clonotype was obtained from a human donor with ulcerative colitis or Crohn's disease, or a healthy co-twin of an affected twin (not recorded which). The sample comprised blood. The chain has TRBV10-3 and TRBJ1-6. CDR3 loop: CAISEEQVGYSPLHF.